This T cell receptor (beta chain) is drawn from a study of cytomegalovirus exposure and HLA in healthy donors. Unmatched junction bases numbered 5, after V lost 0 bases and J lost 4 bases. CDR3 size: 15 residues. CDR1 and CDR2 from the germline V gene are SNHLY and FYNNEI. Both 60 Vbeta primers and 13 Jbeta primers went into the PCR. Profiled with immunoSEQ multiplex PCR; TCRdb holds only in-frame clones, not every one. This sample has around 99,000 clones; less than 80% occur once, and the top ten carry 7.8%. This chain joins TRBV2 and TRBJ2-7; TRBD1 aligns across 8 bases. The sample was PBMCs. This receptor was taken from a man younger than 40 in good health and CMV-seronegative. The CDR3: CASSEARQGKYEQYF. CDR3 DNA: TGTGCCAGCAGTGAAGCGAGACAGGGGAAGTACGAGCAGTACTTC. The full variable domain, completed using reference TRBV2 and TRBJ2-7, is EPEVTQTPSHQVTQMGQEVILRCVPISNHLYFYWYRQILGQKVEFLVSFYNNEISEKSEIFDDQFSVERPDGSNFTLKIRSTKLEDSAMYFCASSEARQGKYEQYFGPGTRLTVT.